The sequence of this T cell receptor (beta chain) was determined in a study of vaccination effects on CD4 cells after COVID-19. Study-wide findings and caveats: At late timepoints after vaccination, vaccine- and infection-induced clones shrank markedly.

Expansion with viral peptide pools was applied to antigen-specific CD4+ T cells by the ViraFEST assay prior to sequencing. Investigators separated out CD4+ T cells once around eleven days of culture had passed. Among the vaccine recipients, none had a prior SARS-CoV-2 infection, and nucleocapsid antibodies were negative. In regard to this clone: Its matching antigen is unknown.

The protocol was immunoSEQ multiplex PCR, while the TCRdb copy is restricted to in-frame clones and leaves out a portion. The sample records 25,000 to 30,000 clones, under 85% being singletons. The CDR3 loop spans 13 amino acids. Trimming pared 3 bases from V and 5 bases from J, leaving 11 bases between. Germline loops: CDR1 GTSNPN, CDR2 SVGIG (reference sequence). The receptor comes from a human donor who received a COVID-19 vaccine. The genes are TRBV30 and TRBJ2-1; D gene uncertain. The sequences come from CD4+ T cells from PBMCs cultured with SARS-CoV-2 spike peptides, collected before COVID-19 vaccination. Here the CDR3 reads CAWRGPWNNEQFF. The CDR3 DNA sequence: TGTGCCTGGAGAGGGCCCTGGAACAATGAGCAGTTCTTC.